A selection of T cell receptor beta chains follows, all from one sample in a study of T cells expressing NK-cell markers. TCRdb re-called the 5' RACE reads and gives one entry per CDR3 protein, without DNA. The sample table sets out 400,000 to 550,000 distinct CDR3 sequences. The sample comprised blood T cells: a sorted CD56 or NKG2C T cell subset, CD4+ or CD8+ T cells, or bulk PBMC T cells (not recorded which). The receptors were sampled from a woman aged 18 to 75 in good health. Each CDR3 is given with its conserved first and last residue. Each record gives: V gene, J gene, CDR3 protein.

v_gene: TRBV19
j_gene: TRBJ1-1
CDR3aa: CASRSLPGGTEAFF

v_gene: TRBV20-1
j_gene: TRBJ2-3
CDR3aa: CSARGWDSTDTQYF

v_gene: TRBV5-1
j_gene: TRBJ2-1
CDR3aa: CASTVSAVDEQFF

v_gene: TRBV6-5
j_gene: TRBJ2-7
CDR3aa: CASSSPGQTYEQYF

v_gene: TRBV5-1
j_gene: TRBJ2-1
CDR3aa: CASSFQTGDNEQFF

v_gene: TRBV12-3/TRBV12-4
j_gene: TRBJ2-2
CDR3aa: CASREGTVITGELFF

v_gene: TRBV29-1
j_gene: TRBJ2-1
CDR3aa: CSVEEGTRGLYNEQFF

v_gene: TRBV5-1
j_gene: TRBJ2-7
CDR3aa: CASSPRTATYEQYF

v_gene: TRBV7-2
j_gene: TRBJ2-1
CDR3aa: CASSLTGTSAYNEQFF

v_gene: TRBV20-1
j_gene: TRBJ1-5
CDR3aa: CSVETSSGNQPQHF

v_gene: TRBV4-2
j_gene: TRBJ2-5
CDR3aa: CASSQETSAYQETQYF

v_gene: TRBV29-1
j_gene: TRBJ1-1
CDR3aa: CSVGGGGDTEAFF

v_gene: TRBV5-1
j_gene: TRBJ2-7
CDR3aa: CASSLEERGEQYF

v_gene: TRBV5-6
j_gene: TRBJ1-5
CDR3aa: CASSPPGSRQPQHF

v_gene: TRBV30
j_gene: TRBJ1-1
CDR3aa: CAWMGQGLTEAFF

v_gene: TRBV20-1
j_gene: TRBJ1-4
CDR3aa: CSASGTGRLGDEKLFF

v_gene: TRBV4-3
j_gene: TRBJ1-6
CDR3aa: CASSQEGSSYNSPLHF

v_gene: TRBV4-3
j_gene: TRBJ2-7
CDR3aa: CASSQVPGDAAYEQYF

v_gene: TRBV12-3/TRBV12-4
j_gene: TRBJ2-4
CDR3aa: CASSPIAGIASKNIQYF

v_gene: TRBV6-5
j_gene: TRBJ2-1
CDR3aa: CARAGLNEQFF

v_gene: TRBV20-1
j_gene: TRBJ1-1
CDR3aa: CSAADRGSTEAFF

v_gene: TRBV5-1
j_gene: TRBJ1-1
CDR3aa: CASSPRGSKTNTEAFF

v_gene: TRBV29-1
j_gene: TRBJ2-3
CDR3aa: CSVVEGTTDTQYF

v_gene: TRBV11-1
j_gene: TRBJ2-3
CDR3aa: CASSLSRQGDTQYF

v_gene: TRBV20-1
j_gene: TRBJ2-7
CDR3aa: CSATRSEGVFPYEQYF

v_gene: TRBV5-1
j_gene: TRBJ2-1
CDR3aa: CASSNWGEQFF

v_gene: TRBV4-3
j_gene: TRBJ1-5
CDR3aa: CASSQDGEGIGPQHF

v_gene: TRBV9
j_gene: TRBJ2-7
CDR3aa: CASSVVASGYEQYF

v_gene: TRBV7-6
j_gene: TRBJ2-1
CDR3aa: CASSLLRSESYNEQFF

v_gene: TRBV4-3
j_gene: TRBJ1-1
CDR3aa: CASSQVDSNTEAFF

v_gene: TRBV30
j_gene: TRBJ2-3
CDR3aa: CAWSVGRTDTQYF

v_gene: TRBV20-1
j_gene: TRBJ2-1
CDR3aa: CSARVLSRGNNEQFF

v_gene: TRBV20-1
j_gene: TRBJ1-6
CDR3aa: CSARVQGPSGSPLHF

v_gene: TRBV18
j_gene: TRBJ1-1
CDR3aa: CASSPPGQNTEAFF

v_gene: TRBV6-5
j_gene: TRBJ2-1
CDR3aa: CASSYLQGHEQFF

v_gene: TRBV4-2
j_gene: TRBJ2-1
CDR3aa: CASSQEGGLDNEQFF

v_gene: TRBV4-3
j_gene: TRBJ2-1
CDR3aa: CASSQRLAGGNEQFF

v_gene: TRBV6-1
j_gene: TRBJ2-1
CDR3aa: CASGPTGGSYNEQFF

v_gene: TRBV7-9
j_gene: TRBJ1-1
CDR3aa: CASSRPQGAQIIEAFF

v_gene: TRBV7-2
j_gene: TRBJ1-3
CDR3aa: CASSFGLANTIYF

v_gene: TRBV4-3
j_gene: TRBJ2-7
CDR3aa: CASSLNTGVYEQYF

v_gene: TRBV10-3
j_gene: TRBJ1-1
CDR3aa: CAISDSGQKNTEAFF

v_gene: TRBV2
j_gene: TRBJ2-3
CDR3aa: CASRVSGVADTQYF

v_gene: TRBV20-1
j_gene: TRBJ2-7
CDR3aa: CSASLDREPYQQYF

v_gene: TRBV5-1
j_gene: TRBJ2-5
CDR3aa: CASSTITTGKETQYF

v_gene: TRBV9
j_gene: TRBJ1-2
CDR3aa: CASSVGSGADYGYTF